This is a list of T cell receptor beta chains from one sample in a study of spatial heterogeneity in lung cancer. A single record per CDR3 protein comes from TCRdb applying MiXCR to the 5' RACE reads. The table records 2,100 or so distinct CDR3 sequences, just under 2.5% of them present only once. The sequences come from lung tumor tissue, collected at surgery. These receptor sequences come from a male donor with early-stage non-small cell lung cancer. CDR3s leave out the opening cysteine and the closing phenylalanine or tryptophan. A D gene is named only where the DNA matches it firmly.

D gene: TRBD1; CDR3 length: 14; V gene: TRBV7-3; J gene: TRBJ2-3; CDR3 protein: ASSLMGDRGTDTQY
D gene: -; CDR3 length: 13; V gene: TRBV9; J gene: TRBJ2-6; CDR3 protein: ASGKRPSGANVLT
D gene: TRBD1; CDR3 length: 15; V gene: TRBV5-1; J gene: TRBJ2-1; CDR3 protein: ASSFSKGDRCYNEQF
D gene: TRBD1; CDR3 length: 12; V gene: TRBV20-1; J gene: TRBJ1-2; CDR3 protein: SVIRQGANYGYT
D gene: TRBD2; CDR3 length: 12; V gene: TRBV18; J gene: TRBJ2-1; CDR3 protein: ASSQSGTLGEQF
D gene: -; CDR3 length: 12; V gene: TRBV6-5; J gene: TRBJ1-6; CDR3 protein: ATWSRQPNSPLH
D gene: TRBD2; CDR3 length: 13; V gene: TRBV12-3/TRBV12-4; J gene: TRBJ2-3; CDR3 protein: ASSLSGGALDTQY
D gene: -; CDR3 length: 15; V gene: TRBV27; J gene: TRBJ1-2; CDR3 protein: ASRPAPDSPRSYGYT
D gene: TRBD2; CDR3 length: 15; V gene: TRBV20-1; J gene: TRBJ2-3; CDR3 protein: SIGSGGALGATDTQY
D gene: -; CDR3 length: 12; V gene: TRBV20-1; J gene: TRBJ1-1; CDR3 protein: SASSLTANTEAF
D gene: TRBD2; CDR3 length: 13; V gene: TRBV29-1; J gene: TRBJ2-7; CDR3 protein: SVGASGTSRTGQY
D gene: TRBD1; CDR3 length: 16; V gene: TRBV5-1; J gene: TRBJ1-4; CDR3 protein: ASSFLGTGDATNEKLF
D gene: -; CDR3 length: 10; V gene: TRBV24-1; J gene: TRBJ2-3; CDR3 protein: ATSDPFDTQY
D gene: TRBD2; CDR3 length: 14; V gene: TRBV10-2; J gene: TRBJ2-4; CDR3 protein: ASSETSELAKNIQY
D gene: -; CDR3 length: 13; V gene: TRBV11-3; J gene: TRBJ2-1; CDR3 protein: ASSFGVAENNEQF
D gene: TRBD1; CDR3 length: 10; V gene: TRBV12-3/TRBV12-4; J gene: TRBJ1-2; CDR3 protein: ASSRGFYGYT
D gene: -; CDR3 length: 13; V gene: TRBV5-1; J gene: TRBJ2-4; CDR3 protein: ASSLQGRLVDIQY
D gene: -; CDR3 length: 11; V gene: TRBV5-1; J gene: TRBJ1-2; CDR3 protein: ASSLSVNYGYT
D gene: -; CDR3 length: 10; V gene: TRBV20-1; J gene: TRBJ2-7; CDR3 protein: SARRTPYEQY
D gene: -; CDR3 length: 13; V gene: TRBV7-9; J gene: TRBJ2-1; CDR3 protein: ASNKEGGSGNEQF
D gene: TRBD2; CDR3 length: 15; V gene: TRBV19; J gene: TRBJ2-5; CDR3 protein: ASSPGTSPLLTETQY
D gene: -; CDR3 length: 12; V gene: TRBV3-1; J gene: TRBJ2-6; CDR3 protein: ASSQMSGANVLT
D gene: -; CDR3 length: 10; V gene: TRBV5-1; J gene: TRBJ2-7; CDR3 protein: ASSSCGNEQY
D gene: -; CDR3 length: 12; V gene: TRBV13; J gene: TRBJ2-5; CDR3 protein: ASSLVASPETQY
D gene: TRBD2; CDR3 length: 12; V gene: TRBV20-1; J gene: TRBJ2-5; CDR3 protein: GGTSGTRQETQY
D gene: -; CDR3 length: 10; V gene: TRBV20-1; J gene: TRBJ1-6; CDR3 protein: SASSPDSPLH